The 25 T cell receptor beta chains below all came from one sample that was sequenced in a study of T cell clones after liver transplantation. The data were produced by immunoSEQ multiplex PCR, yet TCRdb's version contains in-frame clones alone and is incomplete. Of roughly 15,000 clones detected, 82% appear once; the ten largest clones hold 25% to 30%. Material: CD8+ T cells from blood, obtained around 44 months after liver transplant. The receptors originated from a human patient who received a liver transplant. Some of the T cells may derive from the graft donor.

V and J are TRBV21-1 and TRBJ1-5. TRBV21-1 is annotated as a pseudogene. The CDR3 extends over 18 amino acids. CDR3: CASSPVGRVKIGDQPQHF. The CDR3 nucleotides read TGTGCCAGCAGCCCCGTAGGGAGGGTCAAAATTGGAGATCAGCCCCAGCATTTT.

This clone showed up just once. The chain employs TRBV27 and TRBJ2-7; 7 positions match TRBD2. CDR1 and CDR2 (germline): MNHEY, SMNVEV (reference sequence). The CDR3 is 15 amino acids. V shed 0 bases and J 4 bases; nucleotides not matched to a gene: 6. The DNA of the CDR3 is TGTGCCAGCAGTTTATCACGGACTAGTCGGTACGAGCAGTACTTC. Amino acids: CASSLSRTSRYEQYF.

The chain has TRBV27 and TRBJ1-1, with D possibly being TRBD1 (5 bases). There are 13 residues in the CDR3. Trimming pared 3 bases from V and 1 base from J, leaving 6 bases between. The germline V gene has CDR1 MNHEY and CDR2 SMNVEV (reference sequence). The CDR3 nucleotides are TGTGCCAGCAGTTTTACAGGGAACACTGAAGCTTTCTTT. It specifies CASSFTGNTEAFF.

This clone is termed medium-sized. This chain links TRBV4-1 with TRBJ1-2; TRBD1 aligns across 8 bases. From germline, CDR1 is MGHRA and CDR2 YSYEKL. V lost 4 bases and J lost 6; bases outside the gene matches: 4. The CDR3 is made up of 13 amino acids. CDR3 sequence reads: CASSLQGGDGYTF. The CDR3 DNA is TGCGCCAGCAGCCTACAGGGGGGGGATGGCTACACCTTC.

The chain recombines TRBV5-8 with TRBJ1-1; D ambiguous. The CDR3 consists of 12 residues. The germline V gene has CDR1 SGHTS and CDR2 YDEGEE. Between the trimmed V and J ends, which lost 0 bases and 9 bases, there was a span of 9 bases. The CDR3 region is CASSLVVYQAFF. In DNA form, the CDR3 reads TGTGCCAGCAGCTTGGTGGTATACCAAGCTTTCTTT.

This clone was observed once. This chain uses TRBV5-4 with TRBJ1-3; 8 positions agree with TRBD1. The CDR3 contains 12 residues. V shed 4 bases and J 15 bases; nucleotides not matched to a gene: 9. Germline V gene data show CDR1 as SGHNT and CDR2 as YYREEE (reference sequence). CDR3 loop: CASSQDTGTGYF. DNA of the CDR3: TGTGCCAGCAGCCAAGATACAGGGACAGGATATTTT.

The chain has TRBV10-3 and TRBJ2-2; D is unresolved. The length of the CDR3 is 17 residues. Germline values: CDR1 ENHRY, CDR2 SYGVKD. Trimming cost V 5 bases and J 3 bases, with 19 bases left between them. The CDR3 is CAISWTDPHSYTGELFF. CDR3 bases: TGTGCCATCAGTTGGACGGACCCTCATTCGTACACCGGGGAGCTGTTTTTT.

The CDR3 protein is CASSFGENTEAFF. The CDR3, as DNA: TGTGCCAGCAGCTTTGGGGAGAACACTGAAGCTTTCTTT. The V gene is TRBV5-8, the J gene TRBJ1-1; D not resolved. V was cut by 2 bases and J by 1 base, with 6 bases left in between. The CDR3 sequence is 13 residues long. Germline V CDR1 and CDR2: SGHTS, YDEGEE.

The chain is built from TRBV2 and TRBJ2-1; D not certain. The CDR3 length is 16 residues. From germline, CDR1 is SNHLY and CDR2 FYNNEI. V lost 3 bases and J lost 2, with 14 bases in between. Written as DNA, the CDR3 is TGTGCCAGCAGTGACCTTCAACCTTCACCCTACAATGAGCAGTTCTTC. Protein: CASSDLQPSPYNEQFF.

The CDR3 DNA is TGTGCCAGCAGCCAACTAGCGGGTGGAAAATACGAGCAGTACTTC. Encoded protein: CASSQLAGGKYEQYF. This rearrangement joins TRBV4-2 to TRBJ2-7; 8 bases are a match to TRBD2. The germline CDR1 and CDR2 sequences are LGHNA and YNFKEQ. Unmatched junction bases numbered 7, after V lost 2 bases and J lost 4 bases. The CDR3 loop spans 15 amino acids.

This chain joins TRBV28 and TRBJ2-4, with 8 bases lining up with TRBD1. In germline, CDR1 is MDHEN, CDR2 SYDVKM. This CDR3 is built from 16 residues. The V gene end was trimmed by 3 bases and the J gene end by 6 bases; junction bases not matched to a gene: 10. CDR3 protein: CASSFLQYDRGNIQYF. CDR3 nucleotides: TGTGCCAGCAGTTTTCTCCAATACGACAGGGGAAACATTCAGTACTTC.

The J gene is TRBJ2-7, the V gene TRBV5-1; D is unresolved. Trimming took 4 bases from V and 0 from J, leaving 11 bases between them. Germline V gene sequence: CDR1 SGHRS, CDR2 YFSETQ. CDR3 size: 14 residues. The CDR3 sequence is CASSEPRSSYEQYF. CDR3 bases: TGCGCCAGCAGCGAACCAAGGAGCTCCTACGAGCAGTACTTC.

This clone was found a few times. The V and J genes are TRBV11-3 and TRBJ2-1, with TRBD2 matching over 14 bases. V lost 8 bases to trimming and J lost 8 bases; unmatched junction nucleotides: 2. CDR1 is SGHNT and CDR2 is YENEEA in the germline V gene. This CDR3 comprises 13 residues. The CDR3 DNA reads TGTGCCAGCGGGACTAGCGGGGGCTATGAGCAGTTCTTC. Translated, it gives CASGTSGGYEQFF.

This rearrangement joins TRBV7-8 to TRBJ2-7; D is possibly TRBD1 (5 bases). Germline CDR1 reads SGHVS; CDR2 reads FQNEAQ. Trimming cost V 5 bases and J 5 bases, with 16 bases left between them. The CDR3 has 14 residues. The CDR3 here is CASSQGFAVHEQYF. For the CDR3, the DNA is TGTGCCAGCAGCCAGGGCTTCGCTGTGCACGAGCAGTACTTC.

The genes are TRBV28 and TRBJ2-2; 9 bases align to TRBD1. V trimming: 9 bases; J trimming: 3 bases; junction bases outside the gene matches: 8. Germline V gene sequence: CDR1 MDHEN, CDR2 SYDVKM. The CDR3 totals 15 residues. Written as DNA, the CDR3 is TGTGCCAGTTCTACGGGACAGGGCGACACCGGGGAGCTGTTTTTT. Its translation: CASSTGQGDTGELFF.

The gene calls are TRBV4-1 and TRBJ2-7, with D possibly TRBD1 on 5 matching bases. V was shortened by 2 bases and J by 1 base, with 15 bases between the two germline ends. The CDR3 runs to 16 residues. Germline CDR1 MGHRA, CDR2 YSYEKL. CDR3 DNA: TGCGCCAGCAGCCAAAGTTCCCCAGGGCCGTCCTACGAGCAGTACTTC. This translates into CASSQSSPGPSYEQYF.

V usage is TRBV11-1 and J usage is TRBJ2-1, with D uncertain. Trimming left V 4 bases short and J 7 bases short, with 8 bases between. Germline loops: CDR1 SGHAT, CDR2 FQDESV (reference sequence). This CDR3 is built from 12 residues. The CDR3 reads CASSSTENEQFF. DNA for the CDR3: TGTGCCAGCAGCTCGACCGAAAATGAGCAGTTCTTC.

V gene TRBV4-1 combines with J gene TRBJ2-1; 10 positions match TRBD2. The V and J ends lost 3 bases and 2 bases, in that order; junction bases with no gene match: 10. The CDR3 loop spans 18 amino acids. Germline V gene data show CDR1 as MGHRA and CDR2 as YSYEKL. Here the CDR3 reads CASSHLGAGGGTYNEQFF. CDR3 in DNA: TGCGCCAGCAGCCATCTAGGAGCGGGAGGGGGAACCTACAATGAGCAGTTCTTC.

The J gene is TRBJ1-1, the V gene TRBV27; 10 bases align to TRBD1. With V trimmed by 4 bases and J by 5 bases, 13 bases remained unmatched. Germline V gives CDR1 MNHEY, CDR2 SMNVEV (reference sequence). The CDR3 totals 17 residues. CDR3 nucleotides: TGTGCCAGCAGTTCAAGGGGAGCCGACAGGGGGCATACTGAAGCTTTCTTT. This sequence encodes CASSSRGADRGHTEAFF.

This chain uses TRBV29-1 with TRBJ1-2; D unresolved. Germline V CDR1 and CDR2: SQVTM, ANQGSEA. CDR3 length equals 11 residues. With 6 bases removed from V and 7 bases from J, the gap between germline ends came to 12 bases. The CDR3 DNA reads as TGCAGCGTAGATCAGGCAGGTGGCTACACCTTC. Amino acids: CSVDQAGGYTF.

The chain has TRBV10-1 and TRBJ1-1, with D perhaps TRBD1 (6 bases). Trimming shortened V by 0 bases and J by 3 bases, and 8 bases separated the two germline ends. Germline V gives CDR1 WNHNN, CDR2 SYGVQD (reference sequence). CDR3 size: 14 residues. CDR3 amino acids: CASSESDSHTEAFF. The CDR3 region has the DNA TGCGCCAGCAGTGAGTCGGACAGTCACACTGAAGCTTTCTTT.

The J gene is TRBJ2-7, the V gene TRBV7-9, with 11 bases that match TRBD1. The CDR3 runs 19 residues. The V gene end was trimmed by 5 bases and the J gene end by 0 bases; junction bases not matched to a gene: 15. CDR1 is SEHNR and CDR2 is FQNEAQ in the germline V gene (reference sequence). The CDR3, as DNA: TGTGCCAGCAGCGGATGGACAGGGGGCTTACCGACTCCCTCCTACGAGCAGTACTTC. This codes for CASSGWTGGLPTPSYEQYF.

The chain joins TRBV19 to TRBJ2-7; 10 nucleotides match TRBD1. V dropped 1 base and J dropped 0; count of bases not matched to a gene: 9. The germline gives CDR1 LNHDA, CDR2 SQIVND (reference sequence). This CDR3 is 18 amino acids long. Written as DNA, the CDR3 is TGTGCCAGTAGTATAGCAAGAAGGGACAGGGGAAACTCCTACGAGCAGTACTTC. Translating it yields CASSIARRDRGNSYEQYF.

This clone was seen only once. The chain couples TRBV9 to TRBJ2-1; D is uncertain. Germline CDR1 is SGDLS and CDR2 is YYNGEE. V lost 4 bases and J 7 bases, leaving 12 bases between the germline ends. This CDR3 comprises 13 residues. CDR3 sequence (DNA): TGTGCCAGCAGCCCCCGGACCTTTAATGAGCAGTTCTTC. It specifies CASSPRTFNEQFF.

The chain is built from TRBV6-1 and TRBJ2-1; TRBD2 matches 10 bases. Germline V CDR1 and CDR2: MNHNS, SASEGT. V dropped 7 bases and J dropped 9; count of bases not matched to a gene: 9. The CDR3 is 14 residues long. In nucleotides, the CDR3 is TGTGCCAGCACTAGCGGGAGTGAAAATGGTGAGCAGTTCTTC. It translates to CASTSGSENGEQFF.